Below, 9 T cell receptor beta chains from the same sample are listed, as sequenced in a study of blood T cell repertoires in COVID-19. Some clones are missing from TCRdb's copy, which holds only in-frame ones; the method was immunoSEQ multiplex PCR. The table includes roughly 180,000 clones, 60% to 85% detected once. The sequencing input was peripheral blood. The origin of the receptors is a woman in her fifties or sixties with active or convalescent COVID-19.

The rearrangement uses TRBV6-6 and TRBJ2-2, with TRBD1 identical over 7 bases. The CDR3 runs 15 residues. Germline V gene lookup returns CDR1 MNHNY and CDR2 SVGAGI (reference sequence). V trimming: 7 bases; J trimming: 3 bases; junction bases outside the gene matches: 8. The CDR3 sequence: CASILGGKDTGELFF. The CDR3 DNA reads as TGTGCCAGCATATTAGGGGGCAAGGACACCGGGGAGCTGTTTTTT.

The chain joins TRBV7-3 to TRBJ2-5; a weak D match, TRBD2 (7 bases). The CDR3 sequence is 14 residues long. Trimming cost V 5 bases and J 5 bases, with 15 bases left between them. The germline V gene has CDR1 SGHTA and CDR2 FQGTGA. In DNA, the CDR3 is TGTGCCAGCAGCCGCGCGGGGGCCGGGGAGACCCAGTACTTC. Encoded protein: CASSRAGAGETQYF.

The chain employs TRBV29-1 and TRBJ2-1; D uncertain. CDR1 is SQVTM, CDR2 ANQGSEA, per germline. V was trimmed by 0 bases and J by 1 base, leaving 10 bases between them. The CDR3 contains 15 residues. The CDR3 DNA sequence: TGCAGCGTTGAAGAGGCCGGGTTATCCTACAATGAGCAGTTCTTC. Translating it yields CSVEEAGLSYNEQFF.

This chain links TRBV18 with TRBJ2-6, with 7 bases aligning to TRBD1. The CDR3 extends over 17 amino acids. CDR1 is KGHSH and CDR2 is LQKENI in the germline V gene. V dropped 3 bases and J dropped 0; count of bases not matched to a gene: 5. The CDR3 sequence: CASSPGQLNSGANVLTF. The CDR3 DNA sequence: TGTGCCAGCTCACCGGGACAGTTGAACTCTGGGGCCAACGTCCTGACTTTC.

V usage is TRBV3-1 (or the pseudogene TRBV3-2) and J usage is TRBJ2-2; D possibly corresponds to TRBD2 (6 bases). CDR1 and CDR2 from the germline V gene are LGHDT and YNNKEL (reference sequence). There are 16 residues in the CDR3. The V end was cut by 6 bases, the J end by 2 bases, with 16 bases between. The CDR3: CASSLNSGHNTGELFF. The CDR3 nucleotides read TGTGCCAGCAGTCTTAATAGCGGCCATAACACCGGGGAGCTGTTTTTT.

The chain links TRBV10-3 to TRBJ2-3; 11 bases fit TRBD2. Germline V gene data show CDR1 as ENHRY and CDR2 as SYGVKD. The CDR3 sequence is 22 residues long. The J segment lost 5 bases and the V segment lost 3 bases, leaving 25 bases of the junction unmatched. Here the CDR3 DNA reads TGTGCCATCAGTGACGGGACAGGGACGGTAATAGCGGGAGGGCTCGGGGGAGATACGCAGTATTTT. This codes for CAISDGTGTVIAGGLGGDTQYF.

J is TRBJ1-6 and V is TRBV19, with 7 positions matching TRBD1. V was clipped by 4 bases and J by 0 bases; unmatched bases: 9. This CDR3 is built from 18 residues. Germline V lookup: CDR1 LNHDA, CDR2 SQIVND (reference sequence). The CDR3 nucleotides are TGTGCCAGTAGTAGCCTCATGACAGGGAGCTCCTATAATTCACCCCTCCACTTT. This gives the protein CASSSLMTGSSYNSPLHF.

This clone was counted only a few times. CDR3 DNA: TGTGCCAGCAGTTTGACAATGAGAGATTCACCCCTCCACTTT. It yields the protein CASSLTMRDSPLHF. This rearrangement joins TRBV27 to TRBJ1-6; D remains ambiguous. The V gene lost 3 bases and the J gene lost 8 bases, with 11 bases spanning the gap. The CDR3 is 14 residues long. Germline loops: CDR1 MNHEY, CDR2 SMNVEV (reference sequence).

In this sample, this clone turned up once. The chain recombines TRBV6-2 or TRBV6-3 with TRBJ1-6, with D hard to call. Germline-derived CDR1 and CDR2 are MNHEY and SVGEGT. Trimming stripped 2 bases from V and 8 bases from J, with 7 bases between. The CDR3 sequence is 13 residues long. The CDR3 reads CASSYDGHSPLHF. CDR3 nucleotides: TGTGCCAGCAGTTACGATGGCCATTCACCCCTCCACTTT.